This T cell receptor (beta chain) stems from a study of cytomegalovirus exposure and HLA in healthy donors. The PCR employed 60 Vbeta primers together with 13 Jbeta primers. TCRdb keeps only in-frame clones here, not all; method: immunoSEQ multiplex PCR. The sample yields around 130,000 clones, around 80% seen once. This CDR3 region has 15 residues. Germline-derived CDR1 and CDR2 are SGDLS and YYNGEE. Trimming at V came to 3 bases and at J to 4 bases, leaving 5 bases not matched to a gene. Note on this clone: Antigen: not known.

Study-wide results and limits: A later analysis linked a missense DCLRE1C variant to TCR beta V- and J-gene trimming.

The origin of this receptor is a man in his forties or fifties in good health and CMV-seronegative. Sequencing used PBMCs. The chain joins TRBV9 to TRBJ2-3; TRBD2 agrees at 10 bases. The CDR3 is CASSGSGGGPDTQYF. In nucleotides, the CDR3 is TGTGCCAGCAGCGGGAGCGGGGGGGGCCCAGATACGCAGTATTTT.